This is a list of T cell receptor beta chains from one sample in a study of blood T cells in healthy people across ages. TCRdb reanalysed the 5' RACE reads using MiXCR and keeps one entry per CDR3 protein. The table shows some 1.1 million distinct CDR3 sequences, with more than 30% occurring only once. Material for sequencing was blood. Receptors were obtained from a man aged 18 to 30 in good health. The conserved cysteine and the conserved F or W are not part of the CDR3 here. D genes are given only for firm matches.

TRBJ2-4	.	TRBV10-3	AISESIGEVAKNIQY
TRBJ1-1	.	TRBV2	ASNLIDEAF
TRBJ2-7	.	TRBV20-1	SAMSGNNYEQY
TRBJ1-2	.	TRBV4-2	ASSQDRQVIYGYT
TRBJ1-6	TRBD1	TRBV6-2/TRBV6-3	ATVGQGVSPLH
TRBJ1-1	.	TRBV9	ASSDPTGRSGFANTEAF
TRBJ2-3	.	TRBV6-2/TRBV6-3	ASRTGTGTDTQY
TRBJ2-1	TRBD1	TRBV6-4	ASSPGTGTYNEQF
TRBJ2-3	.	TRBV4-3	ASSQEVDPTGTDTQY
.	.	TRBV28	ASSPHSGTTEYEQY
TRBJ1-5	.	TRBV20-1	SATRAGDQPQH
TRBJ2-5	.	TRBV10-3	AISDRGQQEGGEQY
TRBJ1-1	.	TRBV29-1	SVEGRGQNTEAF
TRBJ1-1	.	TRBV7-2	ASSFQSDGSEAF
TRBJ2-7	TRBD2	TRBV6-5	ASSYGGLGGGYEQY
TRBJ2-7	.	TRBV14	ASSHVNNEQY